This T cell receptor (beta chain) comes out of a study of blood T cell repertoires in COVID-19. Whole-study context: Sites in the United States, Italy and Spain provided acute and convalescent COVID-19 samples.

The participants were between roughly 18 and 100 years old and came from roughly 24 US areas. Participants were placed into cohorts based on the clinical history they reported. This CDR3 has 15 residues. V was cut by 0 bases and J by 2 bases, with 11 bases left in between. The germline V gene has CDR1 MGHRA and CDR2 YSYEKL. Clones were read by immunoSEQ multiplex PCR, and TCRdb kept only the in-frame ones, dropping some. The profile shows over 300,000 clones, approximately 87% of them singletons. The source material was PBMCs or T cells enriched from blood (not recorded which). V gene TRBV4-1 combines with J gene TRBJ2-7, with D perhaps matching TRBD2 (5 bases). The TCR sequence derives from a woman aged 25 to 39 with acute COVID-19. The chain's CDR3 is CASSQDSDGTYEQYF. The CDR3 nucleotides are TGCGCCAGCAGCCAAGATAGCGACGGAACCTACGAGCAGTACTTC.